The rows below give T cell receptor beta chains drawn from one sample of a study of response to subunit inactivated influenza vaccine. TCRdb itself ran the RT-PCR reads through MiXCR, one entry per CDR3 protein. Seen here are 530,000 or so distinct CDR3 sequences, approximately 14% observed once, and the top ten hold roughly 10%. Specimen: PBMCs from blood, collected less than 13 days after vaccination. These receptors were taken from a man aged 50 or older who received an inactivated influenza vaccine. Both conserved end residues are part of each CDR3. Each record gives: V gene, clone size, J gene, D gene, CDR3 DNA, CDR3 protein. The D gene is left open where the match is weak. The size entry is marked missing in some rows and otherwise reads once, few, many or a size class.

TRBV7-2	few	TRBJ2-5	-	TGTGCCAGCAGCCCGAGCAGGGACGGGGCCTGGGGGGCCCAGTACTTC	CASSPSRDGAWGAQYF
TRBV14	few	TRBJ2-7	TRBD2	TGTGCCAGCAGCCAAGTCTCAAACTGGGGGGGGGACCCTACCTACGAGCAGTACTTC	CASSQVSNWGGDPTYEQYF
TRBV6-5	-	TRBJ2-6	-	TGTGCCAGCAGTTTACAGGGCTTCGGGGCCAACGTCCTGACTTTC	CASSLQGFGANVLTF
TRBV2	many	TRBJ2-5	-	TGTGCCAGCAGTGTACGCCAAGAGACCCAGTACTTC	CASSVRQETQYF
TRBV18	-	TRBJ1-1	-	TGTGCCAGCTCACCAAGAACAGGTTCCATCATGAACACTGAAGCTTTCTTT	CASSPRTGSIMNTEAFF
TRBV12-3/TRBV12-4	-	TRBJ2-3	-	TGTGCCAGTAAAAAGGGTTACAGCACAGATACGCAGTATTTT	CASKKGYSTDTQYF
TRBV6-5	-	TRBJ1-5	-	TGTGCCAGCAGTTCGGGGATAGGGGGCAATCAGCCCCAGCATTTT	CASSSGIGGNQPQHF
TRBV12-3/TRBV12-4	many	TRBJ2-1	-	TGTGCCAGCACTTCTGGGAGCTCCTACAATGAGCAGTTCTTC	CASTSGSSYNEQFF
TRBV5-1	few	TRBJ2-5	-	TGCGCCAGCAGCCCTGTTGGGGGAAGGCTGTTAGGAGAGACCCAGTACTTC	CASSPVGGRLLGETQYF
TRBV30	few	TRBJ2-5	-	TGTGCCTGGAGACACGCTGGCGGGGCCGAGACCCAGTACTTC	CAWRHAGGAETQYF
TRBV10-3	few	TRBJ2-7	-	TGTGCCATCAGTGGGACCGGGGCACGGGCCTACGAGCAGTACTTC	CAISGTGARAYEQYF
TRBV5-1	many	TRBJ1-2	-	TGCGCCAGCAGCTTGGCCGAGGATCGAGACTATGGCTACACCTTC	CASSLAEDRDYGYTF
TRBV4-2	-	TRBJ2-5	-	TGTGCCAGCAGCCAAGATGTTAATAAGTCCCAGTACTTC	CASSQDVNKSQYF
TRBV18	-	TRBJ1-3	TRBD1	TGTGCCAGCTCACGAGGACAGGCAAACTCTGGAAACACCATATATTTT	CASSRGQANSGNTIYF
TRBV12-3/TRBV12-4	-	TRBJ2-5	TRBD1	TGTGCCAGCAGTCCCCTGACAGGGGCCCAAGAGACCCAGTACTTC	CASSPLTGAQETQYF
TRBV10-3	-	TRBJ1-2	TRBD1	TGTGCCATCGCTTTTAAAACGGGACAGAGTGGTCGCGGGGGCTACACCTTC	CAIAFKTGQSGRGGYTF
TRBV27	-	TRBJ2-1	-	TGTGCCAGCAGTTCAGTAACCGGGGCTGGGGGTTACAATGAGCAGTTCTTC	CASSSVTGAGGYNEQFF
TRBV29-1	few	TRBJ2-1	-	TGCAGCCCCTATTCCGGGCTTTACAATGAGCAGTTCTTC	CSPYSGLYNEQFF
TRBV15	few	TRBJ1-2	-	TGTGCCACCAGCAGCCATTTGTTGGAGTATGGCTACACCTTC	CATSSHLLEYGYTF
TRBV5-1	few	TRBJ2-5	TRBD1	TGCGCCAGCAGCCCTGGGGGACAGGCAGAGACCCAGTACTTC	CASSPGGQAETQYF
TRBV20-1	-	TRBJ1-1	TRBD1	TGCAGTGCTAGTCGGACAGGAGAGAACACTGAAGCTTTCTTT	CSASRTGENTEAFF
TRBV6-1	-	TRBJ1-1	-	TGTGCCAGCAGTGGCTACTTAGGGACGGCGAACACTGAAGCTTTCTTT	CASSGYLGTANTEAFF
TRBV12-3/TRBV12-4	-	TRBJ1-6	-	TGTGCCAGCAGTCCAGATGGGACGGTCAGTTCACCCCTCCACTTT	CASSPDGTVSSPLHF
TRBV30	once	TRBJ2-3	TRBD2	TGTGCCTGGAGTGCGGGACTAGCGGTTTACACAGATACGCAGTATTTT	CAWSAGLAVYTDTQYF
TRBV6-1	many	TRBJ1-2	-	TGTGCCAGCAGTGAACGACAGGCGCCGTATGGCTACACCTTC	CASSERQAPYGYTF
TRBV12-3/TRBV12-4	-	TRBJ2-7	-	TGTGCCAGCAGCCCCACCGGGGCTAGCTCCTACGAGCAGTACTTC	CASSPTGASSYEQYF
TRBV5-6	many	TRBJ2-1	-	TGTGCCAGCAGCTTTGGGACTGTAAACAATGAGCAGTTCTTC	CASSFGTVNNEQFF
TRBV4-1	-	TRBJ2-3	TRBD1	TGCGCCAGCACCGGGGACAGGGTCATCACAGATACGCAGTATTTT	CASTGDRVITDTQYF
TRBV4-2	-	TRBJ2-7	TRBD2	TGTGCCAGCAGCCAAGATCTAGTAGCGGGACCCCACGAGCAGTACTTC	CASSQDLVAGPHEQYF
TRBV29-1	-	TRBJ2-7	-	TGCAGCGTCGCAGGGGTCGAGCAGTACTTC	CSVAGVEQYF
TRBV12-3/TRBV12-4	-	TRBJ1-5	-	TGTGCCAGCAGTTTAAGAGGGGCAGGCTGGCCCCAGCATTTT	CASSLRGAGWPQHF
TRBV7-9	-	TRBJ2-2	TRBD2	TGTGCCAGCAGTCAACTAGCGGACACCGGGGAGCTGTTTTTT	CASSQLADTGELFF
TRBV12-3/TRBV12-4	few	TRBJ2-5	-	TGTGCCAGCAGTCAGACAGTACTCCAAGAGACCCAGTACTTC	CASSQTVLQETQYF
TRBV10-3	-	TRBJ2-7	TRBD1	TGTGCCATCAGTTCCCGACAGGGAACCTACGAGCAGTACTTC	CAISSRQGTYEQYF
TRBV5-1	-	TRBJ1-2	-	TGCGCCAGCACGGCCCAAGAGGGGAGCGGCTACACCTTC	CASTAQEGSGYTF
TRBV29-1	-	TRBJ2-2	-	TGCAGCGTTCACTCTACGGTAGCCGGGGAGCTGTTTTTT	CSVHSTVAGELFF
TRBV18	many	TRBJ2-5	-	TGTGCCAGCTCACCCGTCGCAGAGACCCAGTACTTC	CASSPVAETQYF
TRBV18	-	TRBJ2-5	-	TGTGCCAGCTCACGAGCAAAAGAGACCCAGTACTTC	CASSRAKETQYF
TRBV7-6	-	TRBJ2-7	-	TGTGCCAGCAGCCAAGGGGGGTTAACCTACGAGCAGTACTTC	CASSQGGLTYEQYF
TRBV6-1	-	TRBJ1-1	-	TGTGCCAGCAGTGATCAACCGGGGAACACTGAAGCTTTCTTT	CASSDQPGNTEAFF
TRBV6-1	few	TRBJ2-1	-	TGTGCCAGCGCCGCGGGGGCCATCGCCTACAATGAGCAGTTCTTC	CASAAGAIAYNEQFF
TRBV4-3	-	TRBJ2-3	-	TGCGCCAGCAGCCAACGCATCACAGATACGCAGTATTTT	CASSQRITDTQYF
TRBV7-9	-	TRBJ2-1	-	TGTGCCAGCAGCTTACGGCCCAGGAGAGGCTCCTACAATGAGCAGTTCTTC	CASSLRPRRGSYNEQFF
TRBV4-3	-	TRBJ2-7	-	TGCGCCAGCAGCCAAGATGAGGGGTGGCAGACCTACGAACAGTACTTC	CASSQDEGWQTYEQYF
TRBV10-3	few	TRBJ2-4	TRBD2	TGTGCCATCAGTGAGTCAGCTAGCGGGGGGGCCAAAAACATTCAGTACTTC	CAISESASGGAKNIQYF
TRBV5-1	many	TRBJ2-1	-	TGCGCCAGCAGCTTGGGAAGCACTTACAATGAGCAGTTCTTC	CASSLGSTYNEQFF
TRBV5-1	-	TRBJ2-1	TRBD2	TGCGCCAGCGGACTAGCGGGAGGGATAGATGAGCAGTTCTTC	CASGLAGGIDEQFF
TRBV7-2	-	TRBJ2-7	-	TGTGCCAGCAGCTTTGACAACGAGCAGTACTTC	CASSFDNEQYF